A single sample is the source of the 8 T cell receptor beta chains below, sequenced in a study of shared clonotypes between healthy human individuals. This table comes from immunoSEQ multiplex PCR, and its TCRdb copy is limited to in-frame clones, with some not included. The sample lists about 1.5 million clones; about 98% were seen once. The sequenced sample was naive CD4+ T cells sorted from blood. Subset described: CD45RA+ positively selected. These receptors were collected from a man aged 25-45 years in good health.

Concerning this clone itself: The same CDR3 is also encoded by other DNA sequences in this sample. The V gene is TRBV5-1, the J gene TRBJ1-3; 8 positions match TRBD1. The germline gives CDR1 SGHRS, CDR2 YFSETQ. V shed 4 bases and J 4 bases; nucleotides not matched to a gene: 7. The CDR3 extends over 15 amino acids. The CDR3 DNA is TGCGCCAGCAGCCTAGGACAGGGCGCAGGAAACACCATATATTTT. It encodes CASSLGQGAGNTIYF.

This chain links TRBV19 with TRBJ2-7; weak D call: TRBD1 (6 bases). The length of the CDR3 is 13 residues. V was pared by 3 bases and J by 5 bases, with 11 bases between. In germline, CDR1 is LNHDA, CDR2 SQIVND (reference sequence). In DNA form, the CDR3 reads TGTGCCAGTAGTATGGGGGCAGCAAACGAGCAGTACTTC. It yields the protein CASSMGAANEQYF.

As DNA, the CDR3 is TGTGCCAGCAGTTCCAGGGGGCATTATCAGCCCCAGCATTTT. Protein sequence: CASSSRGHYQPQHF. The rearrangement uses TRBV27 and TRBJ1-5; 8 nucleotides align to TRBD1. The CDR3 runs 14 residues. With V trimmed by 4 bases and J by 5 bases, 4 bases remained unmatched. Germline lookup yields CDR1 MNHEY and CDR2 SMNVEV (reference sequence).

The V gene is TRBV10-3, the J gene TRBJ2-3; D gene uncertain. Germline assignment: CDR1 ENHRY and CDR2 SYGVKD. V lost 7 bases, J lost 2 bases, and 10 bases lay in between. The CDR3 spans 13 residues. The CDR3 DNA reads TGTGCCATCATGGGCTTAAACACAGATACGCAGTATTTT. Translation gives CAIMGLNTDTQYF.

This chain uses TRBV28 with TRBJ1-5; maybe TRBD1 (5 bases). This CDR3 is built from 14 residues. Germline V gene lookup returns CDR1 MDHEN and CDR2 SYDVKM. The ends were cut back, 5 bases at V and 6 bases at J, with 14 bases in the middle. The CDR3 spells CASSIGGIGQPQHF. The CDR3 coding sequence is TGTGCCAGCAGTATCGGGGGTATCGGTCAGCCCCAGCATTTT.

V usage is TRBV18 and J usage is TRBJ1-4; perhaps TRBD1 as D (5 bases). The CDR3 consists of 15 residues. Germline CDR1 reads KGHSH; CDR2 reads LQKENI. V was trimmed by 0 bases and J by 6 bases, leaving 11 bases between them. The CDR3: CASSPPGREDEKLFF. CDR3 DNA sequence: TGTGCCAGCTCACCACCGGGCAGGGAGGATGAAAAACTGTTTTTT. The full variable domain, in which reference TRBV18 and TRBJ1-4 provide the parts outside the CDR3, is NAGVMQNPRHLVRRRGQEARLRCSPMKGHSHVYWYRQLPEEGLKFMVYLQKENIIDESGMPKERFSAEFPKEGPSILRIQQVVRGDSAAYFCASSPPGREDEKLFFGSGTQLSVL.

The chain couples TRBV7-9 to TRBJ2-1; no clear D gene. Germline CDR1 SEHNR, CDR2 FQNEAQ (reference sequence). The CDR3 has 16 amino acids. V was shortened by 5 bases and J by 4 bases, with 18 bases between the two germline ends. This CDR3 reads CASSLRIPGGYNEQFF. Written as DNA, the CDR3 is TGTGCCAGCAGCCTGAGGATACCGGGTGGGTACAATGAGCAGTTCTTC.

This sequence joins TRBV7-6 and TRBJ1-3; no clear D. The germline CDR1 and CDR2 sequences are SGHVS and FNYEAQ. The CDR3 is made up of 17 amino acids. Between the trimmed V and J ends, which lost 1 base and 0 bases, there was a span of 13 bases. The CDR3 DNA follows: TGTGCCAGCAGCTTAGGACCAAGGTCAAACTCTGGAAACACCATATATTTT. Protein product: CASSLGPRSNSGNTIYF.